The T cell receptor (beta chain) described here comes from a study of vaccination and CD4 T cells after COVID-19. In the study overall: In culture, cells were exposed to overlapping spike peptides from SARS-CoV-2, HCoV-NL63, HCoV-OC43 and HCoV-229E.

With the Oncomine TCR Beta short-read assay, DNA from cultured CD4+ T cells was sequenced. Via MiXCR, TCRdb re-called the PCR reads, giving one row per CDR3 protein. Among roughly 15,000 distinct CDR3 sequences listed, less than 30% were seen once. This clonotype was observed a few times. Its antigen remains unknown. Specified treatment: roughly ten-day PBMC culture with coronavirus spike peptide pools or control peptides (ViraFEST assay). After expanding antigen-specific T cells with peptide pools, ViraFEST sequenced their TCRs. Millions of PBMCs went into each well for culture with about 9.5 IU/ml IL-2 and around 10 ug/ml peptide pools. Per germline, CDR1 MDHEN and CDR2 SYDVKM. The ends were cut back, 5 bases at V and 3 bases at J, with 14 bases in the middle. This CDR3 is built from 15 residues.

Specimen: cultured CD4+ T cells from blood. The receptor was derived from a human donor with COVID-19. The genes are TRBV28 and TRBJ1-5, with D possibly matching TRBD1 (6 bases). DNA for the CDR3: TGTGCCAGCAGTCCCCCGACAGGACACAATCAGCCCCAGCATTTT. The encoded protein is CASSPPTGHNQPQHF. Variable domain in full (rest from reference TRBV28 and TRBJ1-5): DVKVTQSSRYLVKRTGEKVFLECVQDMDHENMFWYRQDPGLGLRLIYFSYDVKMKEKGDIPEGYSVSREKKERFSLILESASTNQTSMYLCASSPPTGHNQPQHFGDGTRLSIL.